This T cell receptor beta chain was sequenced for a study of long-term antiretroviral therapy in people with HIV. Study-wide context: The earliest samples predate the 2015 immediate-ART recommendation by about a decade.

Investigators performed immunoSEQ version v3.0 at survey level. What sequencing targeted per sample was about 35,000-55,000 T-cell genomes. Generated by immunoSEQ multiplex PCR, the TCRdb table keeps only in-frame clones and is missing some. Among about 20,000 clones, 84% were seen once, and the ten largest hold 3.4%. Whole-study results and caveats: HIV repertoires covered narrower CDR3 length ranges than controls did. Clonotypes expanded prior to ART showed repertoire dominance at all sampled time points.

This clone was counted once. Its antigen is currently unknown. This CDR3 is built from 16 residues. The V gene is TRBV21-1, the J gene TRBJ2-1; the table calls TRBD1, which could not be checked here. TRBV21-1 is described as a pseudogene. Material: unsorted PBMCs, obtained 1.9 years after starting antiretroviral therapy. This TCR was sampled from a woman aged 50 to 60 with HIV. The CDR3 DNA sequence: TGTGCCAGCAGCAAGAGGACAGGGGACACCTACAATGAGCAGTTCTTC. Translation: CASSKRTGDTYNEQFF.